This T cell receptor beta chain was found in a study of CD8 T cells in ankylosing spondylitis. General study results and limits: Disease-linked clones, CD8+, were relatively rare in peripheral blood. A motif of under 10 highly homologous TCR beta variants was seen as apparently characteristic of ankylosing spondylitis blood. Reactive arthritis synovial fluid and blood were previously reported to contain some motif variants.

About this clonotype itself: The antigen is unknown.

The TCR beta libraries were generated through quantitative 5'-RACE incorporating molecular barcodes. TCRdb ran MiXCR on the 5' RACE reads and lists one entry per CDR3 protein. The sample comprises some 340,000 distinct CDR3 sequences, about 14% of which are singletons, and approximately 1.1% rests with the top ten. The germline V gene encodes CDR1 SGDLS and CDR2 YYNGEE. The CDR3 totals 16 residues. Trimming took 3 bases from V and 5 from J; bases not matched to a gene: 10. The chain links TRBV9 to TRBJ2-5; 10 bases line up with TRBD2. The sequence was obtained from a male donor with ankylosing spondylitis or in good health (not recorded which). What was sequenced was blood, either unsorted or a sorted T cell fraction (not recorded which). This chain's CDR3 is CASSAGLADREETQYF. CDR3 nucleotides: TGTGCCAGCAGCGCAGGACTAGCGGACAGGGAGGAGACCCAGTACTTC.